These 4 T cell receptor beta chains originate from one sample sequenced in a study of cytomegalovirus exposure and HLA in healthy donors. With 60 Vbeta and 13 Jbeta primers, the PCR was carried out. Profiled with immunoSEQ multiplex PCR; TCRdb holds only in-frame clones, not every one. The sample lists roughly 110,000 clones; more than 60% were seen once. Sequencing input: PBMCs. These receptor sequences come from a woman between 50 and 59 years old in good health and CMV-seropositive.

V gene TRBV5-1 combines with J gene TRBJ2-1; a possible D gene is TRBD1 (5 bases). Germline V CDR1 and CDR2: SGHRS, YFSETQ. V was clipped by 1 base and J by 5 bases, with 13 bases between them. The CDR3 has 15 residues. CDR3 residues: CASSLLAGSHNEQFF. The CDR3 DNA reads as TGCGCCAGCAGCTTGTTGGCAGGGTCCCACAATGAGCAGTTCTTC.

The chain couples TRBV7-2 to TRBJ1-1, with D possibly being TRBD1 (6 bases). V shed 4 bases and J shed 3 bases, with 12 bases lying between them. This CDR3 region has 14 residues. Germline assignment: CDR1 SGHTA and CDR2 FQGNSA. CDR3: CASSYSQGDTEAFF. The CDR3, as DNA: TGTGCCAGCAGCTACTCACAGGGAGACACTGAAGCTTTCTTT.

The V and J genes are TRBV6-1 and TRBJ1-2, with 7 bases fitting TRBD1. The germline CDR1 and CDR2 sequences are MNHNS and SASEGT. The CDR3 covers 14 residues. With 4 bases clipped from V and 4 bases from J, the junction kept 6 bases outside the gene matches. DNA for the CDR3: TGTGCCAGCAGTGTTGGACAGGCCGCCTATGGCTACACCTTC. Encoded protein: CASSVGQAAYGYTF.

Written as DNA, the CDR3 is TGTGCCAGCAGCTTCGGACAGGGCAACACTGAAGCTTTCTTT. It yields the protein CASSFGQGNTEAFF. V is TRBV7-9 and J is TRBJ1-1; TRBD1 matches at 8 bases. The V segment lost 3 bases and the J segment 2 bases; nucleotides outside the gene matches: 2. The CDR3 contains 14 residues. Germline values: CDR1 SEHNR, CDR2 FQNEAQ (reference sequence).